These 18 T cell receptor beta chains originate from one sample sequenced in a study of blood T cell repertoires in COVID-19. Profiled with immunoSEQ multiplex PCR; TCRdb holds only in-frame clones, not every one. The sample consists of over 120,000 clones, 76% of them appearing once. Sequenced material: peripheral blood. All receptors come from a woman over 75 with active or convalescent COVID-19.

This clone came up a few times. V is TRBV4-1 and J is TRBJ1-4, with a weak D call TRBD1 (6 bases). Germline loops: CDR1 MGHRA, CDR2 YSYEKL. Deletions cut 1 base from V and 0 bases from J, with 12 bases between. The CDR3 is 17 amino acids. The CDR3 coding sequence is TGCGCCAGCAGCCAAGCCACAGGGTTAGCAACTAATGAAAAACTGTTTTTT. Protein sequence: CASSQATGLATNEKLFF.

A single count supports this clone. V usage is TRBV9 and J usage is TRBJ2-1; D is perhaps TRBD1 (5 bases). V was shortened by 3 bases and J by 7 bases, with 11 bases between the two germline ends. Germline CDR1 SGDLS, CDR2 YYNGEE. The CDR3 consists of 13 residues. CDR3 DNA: TGTGCCAGCAGCGGCCCCAGGGAAAATGAGCAGTTCTTC. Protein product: CASSGPRENEQFF.

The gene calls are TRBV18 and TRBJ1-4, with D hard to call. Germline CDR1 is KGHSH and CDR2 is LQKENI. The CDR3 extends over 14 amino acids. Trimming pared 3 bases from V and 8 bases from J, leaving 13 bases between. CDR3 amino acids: CASSPPELVEKLFF. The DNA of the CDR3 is TGTGCCAGCTCACCCCCCGAACTGGTGGAAAAACTGTTTTTT.

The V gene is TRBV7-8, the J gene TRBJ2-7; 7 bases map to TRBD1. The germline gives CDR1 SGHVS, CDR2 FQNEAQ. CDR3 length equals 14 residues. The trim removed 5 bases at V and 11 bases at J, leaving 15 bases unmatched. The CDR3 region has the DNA TGTGCCAGCAGCCCTCCCCGCGGCAGGGGGTCGGAGTACTTC. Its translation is CASSPPRGRGSEYF.

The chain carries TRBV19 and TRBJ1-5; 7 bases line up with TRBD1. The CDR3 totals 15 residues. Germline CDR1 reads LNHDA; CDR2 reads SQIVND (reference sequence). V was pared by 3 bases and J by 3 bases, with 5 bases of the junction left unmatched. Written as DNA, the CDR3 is TGTGCCAGTAGTATTGGGACAGTGCACAATCAGCCCCAGCATTTT. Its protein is CASSIGTVHNQPQHF.

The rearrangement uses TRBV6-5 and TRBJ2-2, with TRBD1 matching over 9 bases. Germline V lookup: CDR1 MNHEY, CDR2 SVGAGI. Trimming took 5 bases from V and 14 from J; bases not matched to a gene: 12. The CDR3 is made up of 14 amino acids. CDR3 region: CASSPRTGTGQLFF. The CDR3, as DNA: TGTGCCAGCAGTCCCCGTACCGGGACAGGGCAACTGTTTTTT.

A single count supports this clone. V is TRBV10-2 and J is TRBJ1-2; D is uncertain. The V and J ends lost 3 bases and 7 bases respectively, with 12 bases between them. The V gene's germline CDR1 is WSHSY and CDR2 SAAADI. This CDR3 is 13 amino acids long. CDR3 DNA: TGCGCCAGCAGTGATGGTACCGTCGGTGGCTACACCTTC. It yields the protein CASSDGTVGGYTF.

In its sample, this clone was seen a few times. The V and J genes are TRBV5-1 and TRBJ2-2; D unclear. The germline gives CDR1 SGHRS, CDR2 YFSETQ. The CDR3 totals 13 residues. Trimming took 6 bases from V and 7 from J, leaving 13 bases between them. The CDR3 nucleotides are TGCGCCAGCAACGTCCGAGGTCTCGGGGAGCTGTTTTTT. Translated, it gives CASNVRGLGELFF.

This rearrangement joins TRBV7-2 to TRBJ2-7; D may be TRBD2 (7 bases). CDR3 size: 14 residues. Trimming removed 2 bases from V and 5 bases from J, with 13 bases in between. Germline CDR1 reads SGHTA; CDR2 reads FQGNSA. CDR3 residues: CASSLRGGGNEQYF. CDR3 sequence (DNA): TGTGCCAGCAGCTTAAGGGGGGGTGGCAACGAGCAGTACTTC. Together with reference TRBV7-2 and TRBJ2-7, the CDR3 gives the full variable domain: GAGVSQSPSNKVTEKGKDVELRCDPISGHTALYWYRQSLGQGLEFLIYFQGNSAPDKSGLPSDRFSAERTGGSVSTLTIQRTQQEDSAVYLCASSLRGGGNEQYFGPGTRLTVT.

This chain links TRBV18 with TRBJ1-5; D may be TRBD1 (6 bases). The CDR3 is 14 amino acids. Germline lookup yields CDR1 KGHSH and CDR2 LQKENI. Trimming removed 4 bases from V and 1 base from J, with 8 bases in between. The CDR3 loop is CASSLGQSNQPQHF. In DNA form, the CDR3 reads TGTGCCAGCTCACTCGGACAGAGCAATCAGCCCCAGCATTTT.

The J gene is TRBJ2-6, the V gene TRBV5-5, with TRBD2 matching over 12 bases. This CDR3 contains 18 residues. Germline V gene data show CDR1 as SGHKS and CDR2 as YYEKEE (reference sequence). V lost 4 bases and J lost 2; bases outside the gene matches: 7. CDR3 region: CASSQNPSGGAGANVLTF. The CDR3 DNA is TGTGCCAGCAGCCAGAATCCTAGCGGGGGGGCTGGGGCCAACGTCCTGACTTTC. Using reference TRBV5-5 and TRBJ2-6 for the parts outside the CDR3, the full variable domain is DAGVTQSPTHLIKTRGQQVTLRCSPISGHKSVSWYQQVLGQGPQFIFQYYEKEERGRGNFPDRFSARQFPNYSSELNVNALLLGDSALYLCASSQNPSGGAGANVLTFGAGSRLTVL.

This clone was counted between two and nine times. Written as DNA, the CDR3 is TGTGCCAGTACGACGCCGGGGGCCGGGGAGCTGTTTTTT. Translation gives CASTTPGAGELFF. The J gene is TRBJ2-2, the V gene TRBV19; weak D call: TRBD2 (6 bases). Looked up from germline, CDR1 is LNHDA and CDR2 is SQIVND (reference sequence). This CDR3 has 13 amino acids. Trimming stripped 7 bases from V and 6 bases from J, with 12 bases between.

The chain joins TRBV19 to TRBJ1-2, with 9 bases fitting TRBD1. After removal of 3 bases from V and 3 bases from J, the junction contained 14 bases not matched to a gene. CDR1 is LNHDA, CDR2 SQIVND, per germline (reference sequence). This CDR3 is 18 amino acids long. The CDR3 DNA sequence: TGTGCCAGTAGTATGTCATGGTTGGGGACAGGGCCCGACTATGGCTACACCTTC. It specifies CASSMSWLGTGPDYGYTF. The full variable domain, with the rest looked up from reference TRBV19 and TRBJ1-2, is DGGITQSPKYLFRKEGQNVTLSCEQNLNHDAMYWYRQDPGQGLRLIYYSQIVNDFQKGDIAEGYSVSREKKESFPLTVTSAQKNPTAFYLCASSMSWLGTGPDYGYTFGSGTRLTVV.

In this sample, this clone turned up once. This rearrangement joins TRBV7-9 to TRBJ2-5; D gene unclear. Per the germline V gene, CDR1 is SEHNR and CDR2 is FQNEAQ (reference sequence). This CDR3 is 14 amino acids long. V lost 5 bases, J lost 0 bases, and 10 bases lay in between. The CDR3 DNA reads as TGTGCCAGCAGCCCAGGTGGCAACCAAGAGACCCAGTACTTC. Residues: CASSPGGNQETQYF.

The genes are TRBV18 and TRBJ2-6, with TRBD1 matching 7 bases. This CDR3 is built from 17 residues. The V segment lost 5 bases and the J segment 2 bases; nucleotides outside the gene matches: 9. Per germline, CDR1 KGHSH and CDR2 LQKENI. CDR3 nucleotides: TGTGCCAGCTCAAATAACAGGGGAAGGGCTGGGGCCAACGTCCTGACTTTC. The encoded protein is CASSNNRGRAGANVLTF.

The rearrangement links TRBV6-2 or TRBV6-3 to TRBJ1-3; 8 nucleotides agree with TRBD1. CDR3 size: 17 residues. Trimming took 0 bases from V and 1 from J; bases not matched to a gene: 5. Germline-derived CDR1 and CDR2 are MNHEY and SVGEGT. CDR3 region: CASSYSHGQGSGNTIYF. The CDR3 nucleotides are TGTGCCAGCAGTTACTCCCACGGACAGGGATCTGGAAACACCATATATTTT.

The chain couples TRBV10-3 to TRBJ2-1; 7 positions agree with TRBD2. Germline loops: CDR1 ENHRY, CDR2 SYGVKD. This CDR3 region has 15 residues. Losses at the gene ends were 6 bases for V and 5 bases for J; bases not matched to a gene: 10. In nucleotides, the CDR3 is TGTGCCATCAGCTCCCTCAGCGGGGTCGACAATGAGCAGTTCTTC. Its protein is CAISSLSGVDNEQFF.

As DNA, the CDR3 is TGTGCCAGCAGTGAATGGGACATGAACACTGAAGCTTTCTTT. Its protein product is CASSEWDMNTEAFF. The chain employs TRBV2 and TRBJ1-1; TRBD1 is a possible D gene (6 bases). V lost 2 bases and J lost 0, with 7 bases in between. This CDR3 comprises 14 residues. Germline V lookup: CDR1 SNHLY, CDR2 FYNNEI.